This TCR beta chain was observed in a study of lymphopenia after photon versus proton radiotherapy. Regarding this clone: Its target is unknown.

The germline gives CDR1 LNHDA, CDR2 SQIVND (reference sequence). This CDR3 is built from 13 residues. V lost 7 bases, J lost 0 bases, and 10 bases lay in between. Study results and limitations: Under photons, naive T cells and diversity fell while effector/memory populations rose.

Sequencing used immunoSEQ multiplex PCR; TCRdb keeps in-frame clones, though not all of them. This repertoire shows about 70,000 clones, 92% found once; its top ten account for 2% to 2.5%. The V gene is TRBV19, the J gene TRBJ2-7, with a weak D call TRBD1 (6 bases). The TCR originated in a woman between 35 and 50 years old with cholangiocarcinoma. The sequenced sample was peripheral blood, obtained from a patient treated with photon-based radiotherapy. The DNA for the CDR3 is TGTGCCAGTAATCGGGACAACTCCTACGAGCAGTACTTC. It translates to CASNRDNSYEQYF. The whole variable domain, remainder taken from reference TRBV19 and TRBJ2-7, is DGGITQSPKYLFRKEGQNVTLSCEQNLNHDAMYWYRQDPGQGLRLIYYSQIVNDFQKGDIAEGYSVSREKKESFPLTVTSAQKNPTAFYLCASNRDNSYEQYFGPGTRLTVT.